Sequencing of this T cell receptor beta chain was carried out in a study of vaccination effects on CD4 cells after COVID-19. Germline CDR1 and CDR2: SGHNT and YENEEA. V shed 1 base and J shed 3 bases, with 10 bases lying between them. This CDR3 has 14 amino acids. Concerning this clone: Its antigen is unknown.

The assay was immunoSEQ multiplex PCR, and TCRdb's table has in-frame clones only and misses some. The sample includes more than 45,000 clones, more than 75% of them seen just once. With the ViraFEST assay, the study expanded antigen-specific CD4+ T cells using viral peptide pools, then sequenced them. Investigators separated out CD4+ T cells once around eleven days of culture had passed. Convalescent patients had PCR-confirmed SARS-CoV-2 infection between March and December 2020. PBMC were cultured at about 2 million per well with about 10 IU/ml IL-2 and around 9.2 ug/ml peptides. For the negative control culture, a pool of HIV-1 Nef peptides was used. Study-wide results and caveats: Marked clonal contraction was seen late after vaccination (in both infection- and vaccine-induced clones). Convalescent patients were scarce in the study, and it lacked early post-infection timepoints.

The chain is built from TRBV11-3 and TRBJ2-7; D unclear. The sequence was collected from a human donor who had a prior SARS-CoV-2 infection. The specimen comprised CD4+ T cells from PBMCs cultured with HIV peptides, sampled before COVID-19 vaccination. Subset specified: HIV-1 Nef peptide pool negative control/reference culture. CDR3 loop: CASSLGLQDYEQYF. CDR3 DNA: TGTGCCAGCAGCTTAGGTCTACAAGACTACGAGCAGTACTTC.